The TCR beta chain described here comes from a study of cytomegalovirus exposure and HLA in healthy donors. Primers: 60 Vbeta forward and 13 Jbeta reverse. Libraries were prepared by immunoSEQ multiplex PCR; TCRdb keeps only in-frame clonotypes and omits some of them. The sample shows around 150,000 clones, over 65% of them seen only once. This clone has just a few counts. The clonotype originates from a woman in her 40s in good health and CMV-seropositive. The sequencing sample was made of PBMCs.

In nucleotides, the CDR3 is TGTGCCAGCAGCACAGGGTTCACCCAATTCTACACTGAAGCTTTCTTT. Translating gives CASSTGFTQFYTEAFF. The chain recombines TRBV5-8 with TRBJ1-1; D might be TRBD1 (6 bases). V lost 4 bases to trimming and J lost 3 bases, with 19 bases between them. The CDR3 sequence is 16 residues long. CDR1 and CDR2 (germline): SGHTS, YDEGEE.